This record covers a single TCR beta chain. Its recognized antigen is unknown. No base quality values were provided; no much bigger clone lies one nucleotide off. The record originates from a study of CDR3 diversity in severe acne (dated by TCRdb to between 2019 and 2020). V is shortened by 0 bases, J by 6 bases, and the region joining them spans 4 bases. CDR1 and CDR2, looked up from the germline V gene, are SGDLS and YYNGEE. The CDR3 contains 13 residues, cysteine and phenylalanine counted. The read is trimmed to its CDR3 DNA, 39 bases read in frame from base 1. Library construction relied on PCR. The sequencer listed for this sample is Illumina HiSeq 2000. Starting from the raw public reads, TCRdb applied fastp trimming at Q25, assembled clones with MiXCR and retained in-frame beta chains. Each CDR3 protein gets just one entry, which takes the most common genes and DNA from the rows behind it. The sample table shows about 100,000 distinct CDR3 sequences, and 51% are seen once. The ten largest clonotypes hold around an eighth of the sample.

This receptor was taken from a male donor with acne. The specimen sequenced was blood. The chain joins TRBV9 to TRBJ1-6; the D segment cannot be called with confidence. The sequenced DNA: TGTGCCAGCAGCGTAGGGGGTAATTCACCCCTCCACTTT. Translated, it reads CASSVGGNSPLHF.